These 16 T cell receptor beta chains came from one sample sequenced in a study of blood T cell repertoires in COVID-19. Method: immunoSEQ multiplex PCR; TCRdb's copy keeps in-frame clones and lacks some. The table records about 190,000 clones, around nine tenths of them present only once. The sample was peripheral blood. The receptors originated from a woman aged 40 to 50 who had recovered from COVID-19.

V usage is TRBV7-2 and J usage is TRBJ2-7; 7 bases are a match to TRBD2. V lost 5 bases, J lost 0 bases, and 4 bases stayed unmatched. CDR3 length: 14 amino acids. Per the germline V gene, CDR1 is SGHTA and CDR2 is FQGNSA. The CDR3 loop is CASSPQRDSYEQYF. CDR3 nucleotide sequence: TGTGCCAGCAGCCCCCAGCGGGACTCCTACGAGCAGTACTTC.

The chain combines TRBV20-1 with TRBJ2-7; 7 bases fit TRBD2. The CDR3 is made up of 11 amino acids. The V gene's germline CDR1 is DFQATT and CDR2 SNEGSKA (reference sequence). V lost 6 bases, J lost 3 bases, and 2 bases stayed unmatched. The CDR3 DNA is TGCAGTGCCGAGCGGGACTACGAGCAGTACTTC. Translation gives CSAERDYEQYF.

The rearrangement uses TRBV7-2 and TRBJ2-5, with 7 bases identical to TRBD2. The CDR3 loop spans 16 amino acids. Germline V lookup: CDR1 SGHTA, CDR2 FQGNSA. V was pared by 5 bases and J by 2 bases, with 11 bases of the junction left unmatched. CDR3 in amino acids: CASSPGPQGGQETQYF. CDR3 DNA sequence: TGTGCCAGCAGCCCAGGCCCCCAGGGAGGGCAAGAGACCCAGTACTTC.

The genes are TRBV7-2 and TRBJ1-2; the D is unclear. The CDR3 is made up of 14 amino acids. Deletions cut 6 bases from V and 6 bases from J, with 17 bases between. Germline V gives CDR1 SGHTA, CDR2 FQGNSA. The CDR3 here is CASSPQVLTDGYTF. Here the CDR3 DNA reads TGTGCCAGCAGTCCCCAGGTTTTGACGGATGGCTACACCTTC. The entire variable domain, with the rest obtained from reference TRBV7-2 and TRBJ1-2, is as follows: GAGVSQSPSNKVTEKGKDVELRCDPISGHTALYWYRQSLGQGLEFLIYFQGNSAPDKSGLPSDRFSAERTGGSVSTLTIQRTQQEDSAVYLCASSPQVLTDGYTFGSGTRLTVV.

This clone was detected only a few times. CDR3 in amino acids: CASSPGLAGSPGELFF. The CDR3 bases are TGTGCCAGCAGCCCCGGTTTAGCGGGAAGTCCCGGGGAGCTGTTTTTT. This chain joins TRBV11-2 and TRBJ2-2, with TRBD2 matching 8 bases. V lost 5 bases, J lost 6 bases, and 11 bases stayed unmatched. This CDR3 contains 16 residues. Germline V CDR1 and CDR2: SGHAT, FQNNGV.

The chain recombines TRBV5-1 with TRBJ2-1; 10 nucleotides line up with TRBD2. With V trimmed by 4 bases and J by 7 bases, 11 bases remained unmatched. CDR3 length equals 16 residues. From germline, CDR1 is SGHRS and CDR2 YFSETQ. CDR3 sequence reads: CASSPLAGVMANEQFF. The DNA of the CDR3 is TGCGCCAGCAGCCCGCTAGCGGGAGTTATGGCGAATGAGCAGTTCTTC.

This chain links TRBV18 with TRBJ1-5; TRBD1 matches 11 bases. This CDR3 contains 15 residues. In germline, CDR1 is KGHSH, CDR2 LQKENI. V trimming: 5 bases; J trimming: 3 bases; junction bases outside the gene matches: 3. The CDR3 sequence: CASSRTGGNNQPQHF. The DNA for the CDR3 is TGTGCCAGCTCAAGGACAGGGGGCAACAATCAGCCCCAGCATTTT. The variable domain in full, with the rest retrieved from reference TRBV18 and TRBJ1-5, is NAGVMQNPRHLVRRRGQEARLRCSPMKGHSHVYWYRQLPEEGLKFMVYLQKENIIDESGMPKERFSAEFPKEGPSILRIQQVVRGDSAAYFCASSRTGGNNQPQHFGDGTRLSIL.

The J gene is TRBJ1-1, the V gene TRBV4-1, with D uncertain. This CDR3 contains 14 residues. Per the germline V gene, CDR1 is MGHRA and CDR2 is YSYEKL. The ends were cut back, 4 bases at V and 4 bases at J, with 13 bases in the middle. The CDR3 DNA sequence: TGCGCCAGCAGCCTCCTGGACGGGAGCACTGAAGCTTTCTTT. This translates into CASSLLDGSTEAFF.

This clone occurred once. This sequence joins TRBV4-3 and TRBJ1-3; D unresolved. V was cut by 0 bases and J by 0 bases, with 12 bases left in between. Germline lookup yields CDR1 LGHNA and CDR2 YSLEER. The CDR3 is 17 residues long. The CDR3 sequence: CASSQEVKASSGNTIYF. In DNA form, the CDR3 reads TGCGCCAGCAGCCAAGAGGTAAAGGCTAGCTCTGGAAACACCATATATTTT.

The chain is built from TRBV19 and TRBJ2-1; 9 bases are a match to TRBD1. The V gene end was trimmed by 5 bases and the J gene end by 7 bases; junction bases not matched to a gene: 6. Germline-derived CDR1 and CDR2 are LNHDA and SQIVND (reference sequence). The CDR3 runs to 14 residues. The CDR3 coding sequence is TGTGCCAGTAGTTTTACCGGGACAGGGAATGAGCAGTTCTTC. Encoded protein: CASSFTGTGNEQFF.

V usage is TRBV7-3 and J usage is TRBJ1-6, with D hard to call. Per the germline V gene, CDR1 is SGHTA and CDR2 is FQGTGA. This CDR3 is 15 amino acids long. V shed 4 bases and J shed 0 bases, with 7 bases lying between them. CDR3 sequence: CASSYTSSYNSPLHF. In nucleotides, the CDR3 is TGTGCCAGCAGCTATACGAGCTCCTATAATTCACCCCTCCACTTT. The variable domain in full, completed from reference TRBV7-3 and TRBJ1-6, reads GAGVSQTPSNKVTEKGKYVELRCDPISGHTALYWYRQSLGQGPEFLIYFQGTGAADDSGLPNDRFFAVRPEGSVSTLKIQRTERGDSAVYLCASSYTSSYNSPLHFGNGTRLTVT.

The chain has TRBV11-1 and TRBJ2-2, with 9 bases lining up with TRBD2. J was trimmed by 6 bases and V by 1 base; bases with no gene match: 6. Germline V gene lookup returns CDR1 SGHAT and CDR2 FQDESV (reference sequence). The CDR3 has 16 residues. The CDR3 loop reads CASSLGSGRGSGELFF. The CDR3 bases are TGTGCCAGCAGCTTAGGTAGCGGGAGAGGGTCCGGGGAGCTGTTTTTT.

The J gene is TRBJ2-2, the V gene TRBV7-6; 7 bases agree with TRBD2. V lost 1 base, J lost 4 bases, and 3 bases stayed unmatched. The CDR3 has 15 residues. The germline CDR1 and CDR2 sequences are SGHVS and FNYEAQ. The CDR3 DNA reads TGTGCCAGCAGCTTAGTCGGGGGGTCCACCGGGGAGCTGTTTTTT. Encoded protein: CASSLVGGSTGELFF.

CDR3 bases: TGTGCCAGCAGCGTAGACAGGGGGCTCGAGACCCAGTACTTC. As protein: CASSVDRGLETQYF. The chain uses TRBV9 and TRBJ2-5; 9 bases agree with TRBD1. Losses at the gene ends were 0 bases for V and 5 bases for J; bases not matched to a gene: 2. This CDR3 is 14 amino acids long. The germline V gene encodes CDR1 SGDLS and CDR2 YYNGEE.

This clone has only one observation. The gene calls are TRBV4-3 and TRBJ1-3; 7 bases match TRBD1. The ends lost 0 bases at V and 8 bases at J; junction bases unmatched: 13. The germline CDR1 and CDR2 sequences are LGHNA and YSLEER. The CDR3 runs 17 residues. CDR3 bases: TGCGCCAGCAGCCAAGACTATACCGGGACAGCGGCGGACACCATATATTTT. Translating gives CASSQDYTGTAADTIYF.

This chain uses TRBV3-1 (or the pseudogene TRBV3-2) with TRBJ1-4; 7 nucleotides agree with TRBD1. V gave up 4 bases and J gave up 3 bases; unmatched junction bases: 5. CDR3 size: 15 residues. Germline assignment: CDR1 LGHDT and CDR2 YNNKEL (reference sequence). This chain's CDR3 is CASSLTGASNEKLFF. Written as DNA, the CDR3 is TGTGCCAGCAGCCTCACAGGGGCTTCTAATGAAAAACTGTTTTTT.